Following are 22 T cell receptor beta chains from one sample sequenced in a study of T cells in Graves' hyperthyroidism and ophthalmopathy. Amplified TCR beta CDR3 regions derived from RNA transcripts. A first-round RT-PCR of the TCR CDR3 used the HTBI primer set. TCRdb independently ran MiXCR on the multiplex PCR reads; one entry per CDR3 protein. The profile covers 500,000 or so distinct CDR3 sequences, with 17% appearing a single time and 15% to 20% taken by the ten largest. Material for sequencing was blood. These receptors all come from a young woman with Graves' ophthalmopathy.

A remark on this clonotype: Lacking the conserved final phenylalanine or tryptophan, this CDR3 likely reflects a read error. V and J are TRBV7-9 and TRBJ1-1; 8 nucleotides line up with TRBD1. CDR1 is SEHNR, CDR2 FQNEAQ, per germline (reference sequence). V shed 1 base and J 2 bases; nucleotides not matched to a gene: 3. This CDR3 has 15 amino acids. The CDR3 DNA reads TGTGCCAGCAGCTTAGGCGCAGGGGGCAACACTGAAGCTTTCTCT. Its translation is CASSLGAGGNTEAFS.

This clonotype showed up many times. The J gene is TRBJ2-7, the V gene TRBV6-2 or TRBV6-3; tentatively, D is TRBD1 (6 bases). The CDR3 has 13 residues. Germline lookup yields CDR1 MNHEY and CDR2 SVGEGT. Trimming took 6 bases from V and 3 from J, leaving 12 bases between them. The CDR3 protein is CASSDPGDYEQYF. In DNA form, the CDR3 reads TGTGCCAGCAGCGACCCAGGGGACTACGAGCAGTACTTC.

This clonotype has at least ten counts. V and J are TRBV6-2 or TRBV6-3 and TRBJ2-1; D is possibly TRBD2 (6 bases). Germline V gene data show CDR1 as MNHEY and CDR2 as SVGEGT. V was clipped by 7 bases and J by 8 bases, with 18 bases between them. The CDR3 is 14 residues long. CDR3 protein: CASNKVGGFDEQFF. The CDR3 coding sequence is TGTGCCAGCAATAAGGTGGGAGGTTTTGATGAGCAGTTCTTC.

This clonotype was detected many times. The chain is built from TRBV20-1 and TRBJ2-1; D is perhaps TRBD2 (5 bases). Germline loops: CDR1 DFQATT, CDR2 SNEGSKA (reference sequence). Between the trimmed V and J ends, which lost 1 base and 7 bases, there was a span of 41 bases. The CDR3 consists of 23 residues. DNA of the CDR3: TGCAGTGCTAGAGTTGGTTTGGAGTTTCACGAGCGGACGACCCACAAAACCAGAAATGAGCAGTTCTTC. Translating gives CSARVGLEFHERTTHKTRNEQFF.

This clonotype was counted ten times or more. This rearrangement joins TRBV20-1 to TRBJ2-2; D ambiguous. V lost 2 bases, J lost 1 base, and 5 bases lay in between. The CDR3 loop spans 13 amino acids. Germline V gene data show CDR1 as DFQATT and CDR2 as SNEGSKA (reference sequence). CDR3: CSARTGNTGELFF. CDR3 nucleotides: TGCAGTGCTAGAACGGGGAACACCGGGGAGCTGTTTTTT.

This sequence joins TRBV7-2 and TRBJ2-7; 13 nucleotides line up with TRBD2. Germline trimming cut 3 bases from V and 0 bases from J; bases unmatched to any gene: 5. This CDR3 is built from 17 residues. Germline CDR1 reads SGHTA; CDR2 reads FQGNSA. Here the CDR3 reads CASSLGGTSGDSYEQYF. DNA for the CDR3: TGTGCCAGCAGCTTGGGCGGGACTAGCGGGGACTCCTACGAGCAGTACTTC.

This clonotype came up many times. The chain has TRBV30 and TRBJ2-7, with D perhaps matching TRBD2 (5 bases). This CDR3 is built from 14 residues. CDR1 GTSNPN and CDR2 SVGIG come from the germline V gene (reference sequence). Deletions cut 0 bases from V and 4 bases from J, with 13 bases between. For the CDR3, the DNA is TGTGCCTGGAGTGTGAGGGAAGCCGCGTACGAGCAGTACTTC. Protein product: CAWSVREAAYEQYF. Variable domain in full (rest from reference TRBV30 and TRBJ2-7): SQTIHQWPATLVQPVGSPLSLECTVEGTSNPNLYWYRQAAGRGLQLLFYSVGIGQISSEVPQNLSASRPQDRQFILSSKKLLLSDSGFYLCAWSVREAAYEQYFGPGTRLTVT.

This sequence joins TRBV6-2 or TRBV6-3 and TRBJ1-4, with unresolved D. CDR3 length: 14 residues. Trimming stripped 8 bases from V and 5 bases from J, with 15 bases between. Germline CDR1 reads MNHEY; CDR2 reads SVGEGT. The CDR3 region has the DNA TGTGCCAGCTACCCGAAGCGGGTGAATGAAAAACTGTTTTTT. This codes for CASYPKRVNEKLFF.

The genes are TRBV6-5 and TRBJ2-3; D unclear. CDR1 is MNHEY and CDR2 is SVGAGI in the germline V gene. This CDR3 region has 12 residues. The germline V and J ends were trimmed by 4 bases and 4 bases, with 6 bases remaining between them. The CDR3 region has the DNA TGTGCCAGCAGTTCGCCGTCAGATACGCAGTATTTT. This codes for CASSSPSDTQYF.

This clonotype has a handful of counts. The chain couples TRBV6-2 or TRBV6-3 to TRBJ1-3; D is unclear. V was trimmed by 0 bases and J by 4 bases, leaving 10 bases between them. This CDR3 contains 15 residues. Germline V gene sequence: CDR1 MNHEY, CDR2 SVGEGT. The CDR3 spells CASSYSVTQGNTIYF. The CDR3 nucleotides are TGTGCCAGCAGTTACTCAGTGACGCAAGGAAACACCATATATTTT.

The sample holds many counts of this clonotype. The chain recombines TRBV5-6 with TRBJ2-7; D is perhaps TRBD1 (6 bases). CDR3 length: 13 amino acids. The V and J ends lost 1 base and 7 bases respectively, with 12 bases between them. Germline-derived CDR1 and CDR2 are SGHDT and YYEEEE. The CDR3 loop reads CASSLQARGEQYF. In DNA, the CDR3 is TGTGCCAGCAGCTTGCAGGCGAGGGGGGAGCAGTACTTC.

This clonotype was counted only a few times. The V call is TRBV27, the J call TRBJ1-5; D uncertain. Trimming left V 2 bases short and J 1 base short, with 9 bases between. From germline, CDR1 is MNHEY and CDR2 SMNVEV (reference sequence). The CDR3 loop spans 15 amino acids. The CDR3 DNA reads TGTGCCAGCAGTTTAAAGAGTGGAAGCAATCAGCCCCAGCATTTT. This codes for CASSLKSGSNQPQHF.

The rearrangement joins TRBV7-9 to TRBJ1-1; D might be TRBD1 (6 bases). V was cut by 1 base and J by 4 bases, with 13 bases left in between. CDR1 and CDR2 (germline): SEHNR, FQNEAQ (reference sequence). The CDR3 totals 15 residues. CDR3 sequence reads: CASSLGPGVGTEAFF. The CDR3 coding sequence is TGTGCCAGCAGCTTAGGCCCAGGGGTGGGCACTGAAGCTTTCTTT.

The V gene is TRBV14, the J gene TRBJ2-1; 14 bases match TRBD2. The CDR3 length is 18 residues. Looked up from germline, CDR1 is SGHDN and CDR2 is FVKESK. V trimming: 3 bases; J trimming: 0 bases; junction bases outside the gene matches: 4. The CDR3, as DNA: TGTGCCAGCAGCCAGCCGGGACTAGCGGGAGTCTCCTACAATGAGCAGTTCTTC. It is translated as CASSQPGLAGVSYNEQFF.

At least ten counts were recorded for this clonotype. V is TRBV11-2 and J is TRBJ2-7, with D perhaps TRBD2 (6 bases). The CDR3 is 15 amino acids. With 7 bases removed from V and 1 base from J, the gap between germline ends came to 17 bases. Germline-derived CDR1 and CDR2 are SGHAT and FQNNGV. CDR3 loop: CASIISPGLSYEQYF. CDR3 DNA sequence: TGTGCCAGCATCATTTCCCCGGGACTGTCCTACGAGCAGTACTTC.

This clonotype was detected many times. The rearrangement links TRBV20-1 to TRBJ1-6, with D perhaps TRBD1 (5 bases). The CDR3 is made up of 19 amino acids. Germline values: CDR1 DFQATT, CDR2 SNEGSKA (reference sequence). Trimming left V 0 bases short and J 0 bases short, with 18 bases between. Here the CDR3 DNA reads TGCAGTGCTAGAGATTCGGGACCGCCGTCTGGCTCCTATAATTCACCCCTCCACTTT. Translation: CSARDSGPPSGSYNSPLHF.

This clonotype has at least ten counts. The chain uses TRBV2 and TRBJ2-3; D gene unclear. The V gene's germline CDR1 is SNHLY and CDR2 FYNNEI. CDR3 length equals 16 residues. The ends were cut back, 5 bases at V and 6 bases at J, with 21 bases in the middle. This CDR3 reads CASSFEKVQIGDTQYF. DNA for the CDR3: TGTGCCAGCAGTTTTGAAAAGGTCCAGATCGGCGATACGCAGTATTTT.

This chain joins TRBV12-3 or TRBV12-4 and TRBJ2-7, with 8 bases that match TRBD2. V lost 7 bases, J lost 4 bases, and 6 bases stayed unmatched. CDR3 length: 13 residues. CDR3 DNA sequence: TGTGCCAGCACTCCGGGAGGGGGATACGAGCAGTACTTC. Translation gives CASTPGGGYEQYF.

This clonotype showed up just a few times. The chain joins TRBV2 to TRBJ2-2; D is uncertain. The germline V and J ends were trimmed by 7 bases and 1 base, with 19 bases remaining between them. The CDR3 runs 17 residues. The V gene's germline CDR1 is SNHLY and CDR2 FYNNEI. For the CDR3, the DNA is TGTGCCAGCAAGGCCCGCTTAATCAGACTGAACACCGGGGAGCTGTTTTTT. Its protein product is CASKARLIRLNTGELFF.

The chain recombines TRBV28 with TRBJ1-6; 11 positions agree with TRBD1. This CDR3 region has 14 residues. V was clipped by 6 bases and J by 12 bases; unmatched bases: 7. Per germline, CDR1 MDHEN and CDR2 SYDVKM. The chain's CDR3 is CASRPGQGGQPLHF. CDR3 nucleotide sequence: TGTGCCAGCAGACCGGGACAGGGGGGCCAACCCCTCCACTTT.

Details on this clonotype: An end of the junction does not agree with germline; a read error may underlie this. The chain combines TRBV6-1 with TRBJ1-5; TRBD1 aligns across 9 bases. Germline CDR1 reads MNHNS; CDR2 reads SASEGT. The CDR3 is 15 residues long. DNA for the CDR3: TGTGCCAGCAGCGAAGAGGGGACAGGGCGTCAGCCCCAGCATTTT. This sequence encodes CASSEEGTGRQPQHF.

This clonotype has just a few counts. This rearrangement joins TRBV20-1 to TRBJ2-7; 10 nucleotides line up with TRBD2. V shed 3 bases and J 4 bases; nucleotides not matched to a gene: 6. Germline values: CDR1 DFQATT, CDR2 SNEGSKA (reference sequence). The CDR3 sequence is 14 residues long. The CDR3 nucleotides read TGCAGTGCTAGGTGGGCTAGCGGGAGTTACGAGCAGTACTTC. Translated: CSARWASGSYEQYF.